The T cell receptor beta chain under discussion was sequenced for a study of T-cell memory formation after mild COVID-19. Germline CDR1 reads SNHLY; CDR2 reads FYNNEI. There are 13 residues in the CDR3. The V and J ends lost 5 bases and 5 bases respectively, with 13 bases between them. TCR alpha and TCR beta cDNA libraries with sample barcodes and UMIs came from 5'RACE using constant-segment primers. MiXCR, applied by TCRdb to the 5' RACE reads, yields one record per CDR3 protein. The table shows more than 250,000 distinct CDR3 sequences, with 18% occurring only once. This TCR derives from a man between 18 and 35 years old who had mild COVID-19 (a few samples of this study predate the infection). Cell type and time point are not known. Sequencing was performed on PBMCs or a T cell subset sorted from them (not recorded which). The chain combines TRBV2 with TRBJ2-7; the D gene is possibly TRBD1 (6 bases). CDR3 sequence (DNA): TGTGCCAGCAGTAGCCAGGGGCGCGACGAGCAGTACTTC. Protein: CASSSQGRDEQYF.